Presented here are 3 T cell receptor beta chains from one specimen sequenced in a study of blood T cell repertoires in COVID-19. Profiling relied on immunoSEQ multiplex PCR, and the TCRdb table lists in-frame clones only, not all of them. Of fewer than 350,000 clones in the sample, around 90% were seen once. The sample consisted of PBMCs or T cells enriched from blood (not recorded which). These receptors all stem from a man between 60 and 70 years old who had recovered from COVID-19.

This clone has only one observation. The V and J genes are TRBV28 and TRBJ1-5; 10 nucleotides line up with TRBD1. Germline values: CDR1 MDHEN, CDR2 SYDVKM. V trimming: 6 bases; J trimming: 1 base; junction bases outside the gene matches: 12. CDR3 size: 18 residues. The CDR3 nucleotides read TGTGCCAGCAGCCGGACAGGGGGGAGTCGGGTAAGCAATCAGCCCCAGCATTTT. It codes for CASSRTGGSRVSNQPQHF. The complete variable domain, with remaining parts taken from reference TRBV28 and TRBJ1-5, reads DVKVTQSSRYLVKRTGEKVFLECVQDMDHENMFWYRQDPGLGLRLIYFSYDVKMKEKGDIPEGYSVSREKKERFSLILESASTNQTSMYLCASSRTGGSRVSNQPQHFGDGTRLSIL.

CDR3 coding DNA: TGTGCCAGCAGACTCGGACAGGGCGGGAATGGCTACACCTTC. The encoded protein is CASRLGQGGNGYTF. The chain is built from TRBV16 and TRBJ1-2; TRBD1 matches 8 bases. The CDR3 extends over 14 amino acids. Trimming cost V 6 bases and J 6 bases; bases outside gene matches: 9. Germline lookup yields CDR1 KGHSY and CDR2 FQNENV.

The gene calls are TRBV28 and TRBJ2-3, with 8 nucleotides matching TRBD1. The CDR3 is made up of 17 amino acids. Germline CDR1 reads MDHEN; CDR2 reads SYDVKM. Trimming removed 6 bases from V and 3 bases from J; junction bases left unmatched: 14. CDR3 DNA: TGTGCCAGCAGCCCTACTGGGGGCAGGGGGCGAACAGATACGCAGTATTTT. Residues: CASSPTGGRGRTDTQYF.